This T cell receptor (beta chain) was observed in a study of T cells in Graves' hyperthyroidism and ophthalmopathy. The CDR3 is made up of 13 amino acids. CDR1 and CDR2 from the germline V gene are MGHRA and YSYEKL. Between the trimmed V and J ends, which lost 3 bases and 1 base, there was a span of 6 bases. RNA transcripts served as the template for amplifying TCR beta CDR3 regions. Carried out on the TCR CDR3, a first-round RT-PCR used the HTBI primer set. TCRdb re-analysed the multiplex PCR reads in MiXCR, keeping a single row per CDR3 protein. The table has hundreds of thousands of distinct CDR3 sequences, around a quarter seen once; the top ten hold around 70%. When ophthalmopathy did not progress within 18 months, Graves' hyperthyroidism was considered stable. Each patient was aged 18 to 65 and had newly diagnosed hyperthyroidism of under 2 months' duration.

This chain connects TRBV4-1 to TRBJ1-2; a possible D gene is TRBD1 (5 bases). This sequence was found in a man aged 45-65 years with Graves' hyperthyroidism. Sequencing was done on a sample of blood. CDR3 bases: TGCGCCAGCAGCCACGACAGTAACTATGGCTACACCTTC. Its protein is CASSHDSNYGYTF.